This T cell receptor beta chain is drawn from a study of T cell responses to AZD1222 COVID-19 vaccine (dated by TCRdb to the early 2020s). A note on the overall study: A total of about 230 trial participants underwent TCR sequencing, of whom roughly 210 received two doses of AZD1222 and some 25 received two doses of the MenACWY control vaccine. Trial participants were enrolled into age subgroups of 18-55, 56-69 and 70-plus years, which contained roughly 150, 30 and 60 TCR-sequenced participants, respectively.

General study outcomes and caveats: In the small 56-69-year group, the increase in depth fell short of significance, most likely because of low power. The vaccine-associated CD4 TCRs covered the entire spike protein, and the dominant responses fell in regions 160-218 and 743-854. No day 14 peak-response samples were available, so repertoires were characterized only after the peak T cell response. Reportedly, close to half of the unique spike-specific TCRs recognized epitopes lying outside the regions that are mutated in the B.1.351 and B.1.1.7 variants. Conclusions about previously exposed vaccinees were limited because only six AZD1222 recipients were SARS-CoV-2 seropositive at baseline. Participants were mostly white British and included more females than males, and it was suggested by the authors that clonal diversity may have been underestimated. Spike-specific TCR breadth and depth rose significantly after two AZD1222 doses compared with day 0 and with MenACWY recipients.

The CDR3 regions of human TCRbeta chains were subjected to immunosequencing. Per the authors' processing: TCRs in the repertoires were matched against a reference library of SARS-CoV-2-specific TCRs that had been generated with the MIRA antigen-specificity platform. Breadth meant the fraction of unique TCRs that were SARS-CoV-2-associated, whereas depth meant the fraction of total T cells that were SARS-CoV-2-associated. Using the MIRA data, each spike-specific TCR was assigned both to the spike region to which the TCR was reactive and to a CD4 or CD8 class. Log10-transformed breadth and depth values were compared by one-way ANOVA with Sidak's multiple comparisons tests. This immuneACCESS table, as held by TCRdb, lists in-frame sequences with V and J called but not all clones. Of the missing ones, under half trace to an unresolved V gene in checked studies; the others have no known cause. V and J calls and clone size are as listed in that table; D and trimming were resolved from the DNA. This sample has some 190,000 clones in its table, and over 90% of those were observed once. Of the sample, roughly 1.9% is held by the ten largest clones.

Concerning this clone: Its antigen is not yet known. Base qualities were left out, and no much larger clone turns up one base away.

The germline V gene gives CDR1 as SGHRS and CDR2 as YFSETQ. Trimming removed 0 bases from V and 5 bases from J, leaving 9 bases between the germline ends. Measured from the cysteine to the phenylalanine, the CDR3 is 14 residues long. The DNA shown is the 42-base CDR3, in frame from base 1. The label giving this sample's time point can be read as: about 28 days (+/-7) after the second vaccine dose. AZD1222 recipients with second doses at about 4 weeks or about 12 weeks were pooled, because spike-specific TCR depth and breadth did not differ between schedules. The vaccinee samples were drawn from two UK trials, COV001 and COV002, one of which was a single-blind randomized controlled phase 2/3 trial testing AZD1222 (ChAdOx1 nCoV-19) in healthy adults. For TCRbeta chain sequencing, PBMC samples from trial participants were taken at day 0 and at day 28 after the second dose.

The material was peripheral blood, obtained 28 days after the second AZD1222 dose. The clonotype was recovered from an adult who received the AZD1222 COVID-19 vaccine. This sequence uses TRBV5-1 and TRBJ2-1, with the D gene not confidently named. The CDR3 is CASSLGPGNNEQFF. The DNA sequence is given as TGCGCCAGCAGCTTGGGGCCGGGCAACAATGAGCAGTTCTTC.